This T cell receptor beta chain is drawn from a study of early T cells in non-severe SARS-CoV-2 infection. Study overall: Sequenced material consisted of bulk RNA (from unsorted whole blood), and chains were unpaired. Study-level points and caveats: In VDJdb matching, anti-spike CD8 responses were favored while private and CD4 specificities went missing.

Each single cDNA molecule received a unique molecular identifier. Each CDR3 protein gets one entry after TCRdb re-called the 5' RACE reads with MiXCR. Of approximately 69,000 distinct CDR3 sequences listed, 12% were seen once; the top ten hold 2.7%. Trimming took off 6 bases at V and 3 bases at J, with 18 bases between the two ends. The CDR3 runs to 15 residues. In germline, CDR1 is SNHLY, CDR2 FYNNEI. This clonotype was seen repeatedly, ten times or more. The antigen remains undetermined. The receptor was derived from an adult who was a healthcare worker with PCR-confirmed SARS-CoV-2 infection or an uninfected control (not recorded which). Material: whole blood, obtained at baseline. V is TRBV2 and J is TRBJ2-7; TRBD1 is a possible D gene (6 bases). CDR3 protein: CASSLLGQGRYEQYF. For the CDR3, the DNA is TGTGCCAGCAGCCTCCTGGGGCAGGGGCGCTACGAGCAGTACTTC.